This is a list of T cell receptor beta chains from one sample in a study of response to subunit inactivated influenza vaccine. TCRdb called the RT-PCR reads again in MiXCR, with one record for every CDR3 protein. The sample includes about 650,000 distinct CDR3 sequences, around 14% of them seen just once. Sequencing used PBMCs from blood, obtained 12 days after vaccination. The receptors here all came from a man between 50 and 59 years old who received an inactivated influenza vaccine. Each CDR3 is given with its conserved first and last residue. The D gene is left open where the match is weak. Clone sizes are given selectively: once, few, many, or a class where the clone is expanded.

TRBV7-9	TRBD1	few	TRBJ1-1	TGTGCCAGCAGCTCCACAGGGGCCCGGGGGAACACTGAAGCTTTCTTT	CASSSTGARGNTEAFF
TRBV20-1	TRBD1	few	TRBJ2-2	TGCAGTGCTAGAGATGGGTTAAAAGGGACAGGGATACGGACCGGGGAGCTGTTTTTT	CSARDGLKGTGIRTGELFF
TRBV7-2	.	.	TRBJ2-7	TGTGCCAGCAGCTTAGAAGTCTCGTGGGAGCAGTACTTC	CASSLEVSWEQYF
TRBV12-3/TRBV12-4	TRBD2	few	TRBJ2-5	TGTGCCAGCAACCCGGGACTAGTTATAGAGACCCAGTACTTC	CASNPGLVIETQYF
TRBV20-1	.	once	TRBJ2-3	TGCAGTGCCCACCCCGGTAGGGCTGCAGATACGCAGTATTTT	CSAHPGRAADTQYF
TRBV5-1	.	few	TRBJ1-1	TGCGCCAGCAGCTTGGATGGCAGGACGAACACTGAAGCTTTCTTT	CASSLDGRTNTEAFF
TRBV3-1	TRBD1	few	TRBJ2-1	TGTGCCAGCAGCCAAGCCCCGACAGGGGGCGATGAGCAGTTCTTC	CASSQAPTGGDEQFF
TRBV29-1	.	few	TRBJ2-1	TGCAGCGTTGGGGTTTATAAGGATGAGCAGTTCTTC	CSVGVYKDEQFF
TRBV6-1	.	.	TRBJ1-2	TGTGCCAGCAGTGAACTTGACAGGACCTATGGCTACACCTTC	CASSELDRTYGYTF
TRBV30	.	many	TRBJ2-3	TGTGCCTCTACTAGTGGGGGGGCCGGTACGCAGTATTTT	CASTSGGAGTQYF
TRBV6-1	TRBD1	many	TRBJ2-7	TGTGCCAGCAGCTCCCGATCAAGGACAGGGGATACCAGGCAGTACTTC	CASSSRSRTGDTRQYF
TRBV6-2/TRBV6-3	TRBD2	.	TRBJ2-5	TGTGCCAGCAGCCACCGGGGGGGAGTTGAGACCCAGTACTTC	CASSHRGGVETQYF
TRBV5-1	TRBD1	.	TRBJ2-2	TGCGCCAGCAGACCCCCGGGACAGGGGTCCACCGGGGAGCTGTTTTTT	CASRPPGQGSTGELFF
TRBV2	.	few	TRBJ1-2	TGTGCCAGCAGTGACAGGACTCTAAACTATGGCTACACCTTC	CASSDRTLNYGYTF
TRBV28	TRBD1	many	TRBJ2-7	TGTGCCAGCAGTTTAGTGGGACAGGGGGCGTACGAGCAGTACTTC	CASSLVGQGAYEQYF
TRBV11-1	TRBD2	.	TRBJ2-1	TGTGCCAGCAGCACCCAGGGGGGGGGACTAGCGGGCTATAGCTCCTACAATGAGCAGTTCTTC	CASSTQGGGLAGYSSYNEQFF
TRBV12-3/TRBV12-4	.	many	TRBJ2-2	TGTGCCAGCAGTCCCACACGCACCGGGGAGCTGTTTTTT	CASSPTRTGELFF
TRBV12-3/TRBV12-4	TRBD1	few	TRBJ1-5	TGTGCCAGCAGTTTCACAGGGGGAGCCACCAATCAGCCCCAGCATTTT	CASSFTGGATNQPQHF
TRBV5-4	.	.	TRBJ2-3	TGTGCCAGCAGCTTTGTTTCGGGGTGGGCAGATACGCAGTATTTT	CASSFVSGWADTQYF
TRBV20-1	.	.	TRBJ2-3	TGCAGTGCTAGAGTTAGTTCAGCGTCATCGGCAGATACGCAGTATTTT	CSARVSSASSADTQYF
TRBV18	.	many	TRBJ2-3	TGTGCCAGCAGTCCCCCATCAGATACGCAGTATTTT	CASSPPSDTQYF
TRBV6-2/TRBV6-3	.	many	TRBJ1-1	TGTGCCAGCAGTTACGCATTCATGAACACTGAAGCTTTCTTT	CASSYAFMNTEAFF
TRBV27	TRBD2	few	TRBJ2-1	TGTGCCAGCAGTTTAGCGGGAGACTACTACAATGAGCAGTTCTTC	CASSLAGDYYNEQFF
TRBV4-3	.	.	TRBJ2-7	TGCGCCAGCAGCCAAGTAGGACGCGAGCAGTACTTC	CASSQVGREQYF
TRBV30	.	.	TRBJ1-1	TGTGCCTGGAGAGGACCGCGGAACACTGAAGCTTTCTTT	CAWRGPRNTEAFF
TRBV7-9	.	few	TRBJ2-7	TGTGCCAGCAGCTTAGTTCCAGGGGTAACCTACGAGCAGTACTTC	CASSLVPGVTYEQYF
TRBV12-3/TRBV12-4	.	.	TRBJ2-5	TGTGCCAGCAGCCACGGACCCCAAGAGACCCAGTACTTC	CASSHGPQETQYF
TRBV30	.	.	TRBJ1-5	TGTGCCTGGAGTGGAGGGGGGGTCGGGAATCAGCCCCAGCATTTT	CAWSGGGVGNQPQHF
TRBV2	TRBD2	.	TRBJ2-5	TGTGCCAGCAGTGAATGGTCCGGACTAGCAGGTAGAAAAGAGACCCAGTACTTC	CASSEWSGLAGRKETQYF
TRBV5-1	TRBD1	few	TRBJ2-1	TGCGCCAGCAGCTTCGGAGGACAGGGGAGCGGTGAGCAGTTCTTC	CASSFGGQGSGEQFF
TRBV5-1	TRBD1	.	TRBJ1-2	TGCGCCAGCAGCTTGGTTCAGGGGGCAAGAATTACTAACTATGGCTACACCTTC	CASSLVQGARITNYGYTF
TRBV6-2/TRBV6-3	.	few	TRBJ1-2	TGTGCCAGCAGTTACGACTCATATGGATGGCCAGGCGCTTATGGCTACACCTTC	CASSYDSYGWPGAYGYTF
TRBV7-2	.	.	TRBJ2-1	TGTGCCAGCAGCTTAAGTCGAGGGTTCAATGAGCAGTTCTTC	CASSLSRGFNEQFF
TRBV6-1	.	few	TRBJ1-3	TGTGCCAGCAGTCGCGAACCTTGGATGAGCGACACCATATATTTT	CASSREPWMSDTIYF
TRBV4-1	TRBD2	few	TRBJ2-3	TGCGCCAGCAGCCACGCACTAGCGGGGGGGCCAGATACGCAGTATTTT	CASSHALAGGPDTQYF
TRBV9	.	.	TRBJ2-1	TGTGCCAGGAGCGTAGATCCTTCCGGGGGCGATGAGCAGTTCTTC	CARSVDPSGGDEQFF
TRBV28	TRBD1	few	TRBJ2-3	TGTGCCACCCAACAGGGGGGCACAGATACGCAGTATTTT	CATQQGGTDTQYF
TRBV10-2	TRBD2	.	TRBJ2-1	TGCGCCAGCAGTTTAACTAGCGGGAGCTATGAGCAGTTCTTC	CASSLTSGSYEQFF
TRBV15	.	.	TRBJ2-6	TGTGCCACCAGCGGCGCCAGGGACCTCGCCGGGGCCAACGTCCTGACTTTC	CATSGARDLAGANVLTF
TRBV6-2/TRBV6-3	TRBD2	.	TRBJ2-2	TGTGCCAGCAGCGACGGGGGGACCGGGGAGCTGTTTTTT	CASSDGGTGELFF
TRBV20-1	.	once	TRBJ2-5	TGCAGTGCTCCAACTACCTTTCAAGAGACCCAGTACTTC	CSAPTTFQETQYF
TRBV10-3	.	few	TRBJ1-5	TGTGCCATCAGTGAGTCGGGGCAGGCTCAGCCCCAGCATTTT	CAISESGQAQPQHF
TRBV6-2/TRBV6-3	.	few	TRBJ2-1	TGTGCCAGCAGGATCAAGGGTGGTGAGCAGTTCTTC	CASRIKGGEQFF